This TCR beta chain originates from a study of blood T cell repertoires in COVID-19. The overall study: Sites across the United States, Italy and Spain contributed samples from acute and convalescent COVID-19. The analysed material was cDNA or gDNA that came from T cells, B-cell-depleted T cells, or PBMCs.

Trimming took off 2 bases at V and 10 bases at J, with 20 bases between the two ends. Germline V gene data show CDR1 as MNHNS and CDR2 as SASEGT. The CDR3 loop spans 15 amino acids. Source study methods: Cell counts per sample came from amplifying reference gene primers. The protocol was immunoSEQ multiplex PCR, while the TCRdb copy is restricted to in-frame clones and leaves out a portion. D and trimming were read from the DNA, whereas the V and J calls and clone size are those reported in that table. The sample carries about 150,000 clones, approximately 84% recorded once. The sequence was collected from a man between 18 and 35 years old with active or convalescent COVID-19. This chain links TRBV6-1 with TRBJ1-2, with TRBD1 as a possible D gene (6 bases). Sequencing was carried out using peripheral blood. CDR3 sequence (DNA): TGTGCCAGCAGTGAATGGGCCGGGACAAGCGGGGACTACACCTTC. As protein: CASSEWAGTSGDYTF.